The 26 T cell receptor beta chains reported below all come from one sample, sequenced in a study of T-cell memory formation after mild COVID-19. TCRdb re-called the 5' RACE reads through MiXCR, storing one row per CDR3 protein. This table has hundreds of thousands of distinct CDR3 sequences, around a quarter appearing once. Sequencing was performed on PBMCs or a T cell subset sorted from them (not recorded which). The receptors originated from an adult woman who had mild COVID-19 (a few samples of this study predate the infection). Cell type and time point are not known.

This clonotype was picked up many times. The chain combines TRBV2 with TRBJ2-7, with a tentative D call TRBD1 (5 bases). This CDR3 is 12 amino acids long. Trimming removed 5 bases at V and 3 bases at J, with 8 bases between. Germline V gene sequence: CDR1 SNHLY, CDR2 FYNNEI. As DNA, the CDR3 is TGTGCCAGCAGTTACGACAGCTACGAGCAGTACTTC. Its protein is CASSYDSYEQYF.

This clonotype was detected only a few times. The chain has TRBV6-5 and TRBJ1-2; TRBD1 is a possible D gene (5 bases). This CDR3 spans 16 amino acids. The V gene's germline CDR1 is MNHEY and CDR2 SVGAGI. V lost 2 bases, J lost 7 bases, and 20 bases lay in between. The CDR3 bases are TGTGCCAGCAGTTACCCAAAACAGGTGTTCCTCTGTGGCTACACCTTC. Translating gives CASSYPKQVFLCGYTF.

The rearrangement uses TRBV19 and TRBJ2-7; D is ambiguous. V gave up 3 bases and J gave up 3 bases, with 12 bases separating them. This CDR3 contains 14 residues. CDR1 is LNHDA, CDR2 SQIVND, per germline (reference sequence). The CDR3 loop reads CASSIRQIGYEQYF. In DNA, the CDR3 is TGTGCCAGTAGTATCCGCCAGATCGGCTACGAGCAGTACTTC.

This clonotype was seen more than once but under ten times. This sequence joins TRBV6-4 and TRBJ2-3; unclear D gene. The V gene lost 0 bases and the J gene lost 2 bases, with 9 bases spanning the gap. Germline V gene lookup returns CDR1 MRHNA and CDR2 SNTAGT. The CDR3 spans 15 residues. The CDR3 protein is CASSDSASFTDTQYF. Here the CDR3 DNA reads TGTGCCAGCAGTGACTCGGCCTCCTTCACAGATACGCAGTATTTT.

V gene TRBV4-1 combines with J gene TRBJ2-1; D might be TRBD1 or TRBD2, each matching 6 bases. Per germline, CDR1 MGHRA and CDR2 YSYEKL. The CDR3 totals 15 residues. V was clipped by 1 base and J by 4 bases, with 11 bases between them. CDR3 sequence reads: CASSQGGAKYNEQFF. The CDR3 coding sequence is TGCGCCAGCAGCCAAGGGGGGGCGAAATACAATGAGCAGTTCTTC.

The chain carries TRBV5-1 and TRBJ2-1; D remains ambiguous. This CDR3 is built from 13 residues. Trimming stripped 4 bases from V and 5 bases from J, with 10 bases between. Germline CDR1 is SGHRS and CDR2 is YFSETQ. This chain's CDR3 is CASSALENNEQFF. The CDR3 bases are TGCGCCAGCAGCGCCCTGGAGAACAATGAGCAGTTCTTC.

The V call is TRBV7-9, the J call TRBJ1-2; possibly TRBD1 for D (5 bases). The CDR3 is 15 residues long. V was pared by 0 bases and J by 7 bases, with 15 bases between. Germline V lookup: CDR1 SEHNR, CDR2 FQNEAQ (reference sequence). The CDR3 region has the DNA TGTGCCAGCAGCTTAGCGGGACCCCGTAGCGGTGGCTACACCTTC. The encoded protein is CASSLAGPRSGGYTF.

This clonotype appeared a single time. The chain couples TRBV24-1 to TRBJ2-5, with 7 bases identical to TRBD1. Germline CDR1 KGHDR, CDR2 SFDVKD. The CDR3 is 15 amino acids. Trimming removed 1 base from V and 1 base from J; junction bases left unmatched: 2. CDR3 sequence reads: CATSDLGDSQETQYF. The DNA for the CDR3 is TGTGCCACCAGTGATTTAGGGGACAGCCAAGAGACCCAGTACTTC.

The table lists this clonotype with a few counts. The V gene is TRBV29-1, the J gene TRBJ2-1; D is perhaps TRBD2 (8 bases). Germline V gene data show CDR1 as SQVTM and CDR2 as ANQGSEA. Trimming left V 3 bases short and J 8 bases short, with 17 bases between. This CDR3 has 14 amino acids. CDR3 nucleotides: TGCAGCGTTGATATAGCGGGACAGAACTATGAGCAGTTCTTC. This gives the protein CSVDIAGQNYEQFF.

The gene calls are TRBV24-1 and TRBJ2-7; D is possibly TRBD1 or TRBD2 (5 bases each). CDR1 and CDR2 (germline): KGHDR, SFDVKD. This CDR3 is 13 amino acids long. The V and J ends lost 10 bases and 3 bases respectively, with 15 bases between them. The CDR3 loop reads CATSGTAYYEQYF. The CDR3 coding sequence is TGTGCCACTTCTGGGACGGCTTACTACGAGCAGTACTTC.

This chain uses TRBV29-1 with TRBJ2-1, with D perhaps matching TRBD2 (6 bases). The CDR3 runs to 13 residues. CDR1 is SQVTM, CDR2 ANQGSEA, per germline. Between the trimmed V and J ends, which lost 3 bases and 1 base, there was a span of 7 bases. The CDR3 DNA reads as TGCAGCGTTGAGGGAGGTTCCTACAATGAGCAGTTCTTC. It encodes CSVEGGSYNEQFF.

This chain uses TRBV4-1 with TRBJ2-7, with D possibly TRBD1 on 5 matching bases. Germline CDR1 is MGHRA and CDR2 is YSYEKL. The CDR3 covers 14 residues. V shed 1 base and J shed 4 bases, with 11 bases lying between them. This CDR3 reads CASSQGGQGYEQYF. CDR3 bases: TGCGCCAGCAGCCAAGGAGGCCAGGGTTACGAGCAGTACTTC.

The CDR3 DNA follows: TGCGCCAGCAGCTTGGAGGCGGGAAGGCACACTGAAGCTTTCTTT. It encodes CASSLEAGRHTEAFF. The rearrangement joins TRBV5-1 to TRBJ1-1; D gene ambiguous. The CDR3 has 15 residues. V lost 0 bases, J lost 3 bases, and 12 bases lay in between. Germline CDR1 reads SGHRS; CDR2 reads YFSETQ.

The chain links TRBV11-2 to TRBJ2-3; D remains ambiguous. The length of the CDR3 is 12 residues. With 5 bases removed from V and 7 bases from J, the gap between germline ends came to 10 bases. Germline loops: CDR1 SGHAT, CDR2 FQNNGV. The CDR3 loop reads CASSPRAYTQYF. The CDR3 nucleotides read TGTGCCAGCAGCCCCCGCGCGTATACGCAGTATTTT.

This clonotype was picked up many times. The chain combines TRBV7-9 with TRBJ2-3, with D possibly TRBD2 on 6 matching bases. This CDR3 is 14 amino acids long. V shed 4 bases and J shed 2 bases, with 10 bases lying between them. From germline, CDR1 is SEHNR and CDR2 FQNEAQ (reference sequence). The CDR3 nucleotides read TGTGCCAGCAGCTATGGGACTGTCACAGATACGCAGTATTTT. Its protein is CASSYGTVTDTQYF.

V is TRBV10-3 and J is TRBJ2-1, with TRBD2 matching 13 bases. The J segment lost 2 bases and the V segment lost 6 bases, leaving 4 bases of the junction unmatched. CDR1 is ENHRY, CDR2 SYGVKD, per germline. The length of the CDR3 is 16 residues. The CDR3 protein is CAISQTSGRTYNEQFF. The DNA of the CDR3 is TGTGCCATCAGCCAGACTAGCGGGAGGACCTACAATGAGCAGTTCTTC.

This clonotype occurred a few times. The gene calls are TRBV18 and TRBJ1-1; TRBD1 matches at 7 bases. Germline CDR1 reads KGHSH; CDR2 reads LQKENI. V shed 2 bases, J shed 11 bases, and the junction held 11 bases outside the gene matches. The CDR3 runs 14 residues. The CDR3 sequence: CASSPNSGQRGAFF. CDR3 DNA sequence: TGTGCCAGCTCACCAAATTCGGGACAGAGAGGGGCTTTCTTT.

The chain recombines TRBV27 with TRBJ2-3, with D unclear. CDR1 and CDR2 (germline): MNHEY, SMNVEV (reference sequence). This CDR3 is 12 amino acids long. The V end was cut by 4 bases, the J end by 6 bases, with 8 bases between. This CDR3 is CASSSWADTQYF. DNA of the CDR3: TGTGCCAGCAGTTCCTGGGCGGATACGCAGTATTTT.

The V call is TRBV6-2 or TRBV6-3, the J call TRBJ2-3; D is ambiguous. The V and J ends lost 6 bases and 5 bases respectively, with 12 bases between them. This CDR3 has 13 residues. The germline V gene encodes CDR1 MNHEY and CDR2 SVGEGT. The CDR3 coding sequence is TGTGCCAGCAGAAGTTTCGCGGTAGATACGCAGTATTTT. It codes for CASRSFAVDTQYF.

In this sample, this clonotype turned up a few times. The gene calls are TRBV7-2 and TRBJ1-6; the D is unclear. Germline assignment: CDR1 SGHTA and CDR2 FQGNSA. V lost 5 bases and J 8 bases, leaving 13 bases between the germline ends. The CDR3 has 14 residues. In DNA, the CDR3 is TGTGCCAGCAGCCCGAGGATAAGGGATTCACCCCTCCACTTT. Encoded protein: CASSPRIRDSPLHF. Full variable domain (missing parts from reference TRBV7-2 and TRBJ1-6): GAGVSQSPSNKVTEKGKDVELRCDPISGHTALYWYRQSLGQGLEFLIYFQGNSAPDKSGLPSDRFSAERTGGSVSTLTIQRTQQEDSAVYLCASSPRIRDSPLHFGNGTRLTVT.

The J gene is TRBJ1-6, the V gene TRBV19; 8 bases are a match to TRBD1. Germline loops: CDR1 LNHDA, CDR2 SQIVND (reference sequence). The CDR3 has 15 residues. The V and J ends lost 1 base and 4 bases, in that order; junction bases with no gene match: 0. The CDR3 sequence: CASSIGQGYNSPLHF. In DNA form, the CDR3 reads TGTGCCAGTAGTATAGGACAGGGGTATAATTCACCCCTCCACTTT. The full variable domain, with the rest looked up from reference TRBV19 and TRBJ1-6, is DGGITQSPKYLFRKEGQNVTLSCEQNLNHDAMYWYRQDPGQGLRLIYYSQIVNDFQKGDIAEGYSVSREKKESFPLTVTSAQKNPTAFYLCASSIGQGYNSPLHFGNGTRLTVT.

This clonotype was counted between two and nine times. The chain joins TRBV7-2 to TRBJ2-1; possibly TRBD2 for D (5 bases). Germline V CDR1 and CDR2: SGHTA, FQGNSA. V lost 1 base to trimming and J lost 5 bases, with 12 bases between them. There are 15 residues in the CDR3. CDR3 in amino acids: CASSLGAGINNEQFF. CDR3 nucleotide sequence: TGTGCCAGCAGCTTAGGTGCGGGTATAAACAATGAGCAGTTCTTC.

The genes are TRBV12-3 or TRBV12-4 and TRBJ2-3; D possibly corresponds to TRBD1 (6 bases). The CDR3 has 12 amino acids. Trimming took 6 bases from V and 7 from J, leaving 11 bases between them. The CDR3 DNA is TGTGCCAGCAGCCTCACAGGGAATACGCAGTATTTT. It yields the protein CASSLTGNTQYF.

Here the CDR3 DNA reads TGTGCCAGCAGCGGGGACAGGGGGCTCACAGATACGCAGTATTTT. It translates to CASSGDRGLTDTQYF. The chain combines TRBV2 with TRBJ2-3, with 12 bases aligning to TRBD1. J was trimmed by 2 bases and V by 6 bases; bases with no gene match: 3. Germline V gene data show CDR1 as SNHLY and CDR2 as FYNNEI. This CDR3 is 15 amino acids long. Full variable domain (rest looked up from reference TRBV2 and TRBJ2-3): EPEVTQTPSHQVTQMGQEVILRCVPISNHLYFYWYRQILGQKVEFLVSFYNNEISEKSEIFDDQFSVERPDGSNFTLKIRSTKLEDSAMYFCASSGDRGLTDTQYFGPGTRLTVL.

There are a few counts of this clonotype. The chain carries TRBV5-1 and TRBJ2-2; 7 bases agree with TRBD1. V lost 4 bases, J lost 3 bases, and 6 bases stayed unmatched. Germline V CDR1 and CDR2: SGHRS, YFSETQ. This CDR3 has 15 residues. CDR3 loop: CASSSRGFDTGELFF. CDR3 coding DNA: TGCGCCAGCAGCAGCAGGGGGTTCGACACCGGGGAGCTGTTTTTT.

This clonotype was seen a handful of times. The rearrangement joins TRBV7-9 to TRBJ2-5; D possibly matches TRBD1 or TRBD2 (5 bases each). Germline CDR1 SEHNR, CDR2 FQNEAQ (reference sequence). The CDR3 extends over 14 amino acids. V lost 4 bases, J lost 1 base, and 10 bases lay in between. The CDR3 nucleotides are TGTGCCAGCAGCTCCGGGACCTCCCAAGAGACCCAGTACTTC. Amino acid sequence: CASSSGTSQETQYF. Looking up the rest from reference TRBV7-9 and TRBJ2-5 gives the full variable domain: DTGVSQNPRHKITKRGQNVTFRCDPISEHNRLYWYRQTLGQGPEFLTYFQNEAQLEKSRLLSDRFSAERPKGSFSTLEIQRTEQGDSAMYLCASSSGTSQETQYFGPGTRLLVL.